This T cell receptor (beta chain) derives from a study of cytomegalovirus exposure and HLA in healthy donors. Study-level information: Unique TCRs numbering some 80 million, obtained from HLA-typed donors, made up an early data release.

Whereas donors were nominally healthy upon sampling, unrecorded immune exposures were probable. PCR used 60 Vbeta primers and 13 Jbeta primers. Only in-frame clones appear in the TCRdb table, and some are missing; sequencing was by immunoSEQ multiplex PCR. Among roughly 90,000 clones, just under 90% were seen once, and the ten largest hold less than 2.5%. About this clone: Antigen unknown.

The V gene end was trimmed by 4 bases and the J gene end by 4 bases; junction bases not matched to a gene: 4. CDR1 MGHDK and CDR2 SYGVNS come from the germline V gene. The CDR3 has 15 residues. Study-wide findings and caveats: Researchers counted approximately 160 TCR beta chains as cytomegalovirus-associated.

The V gene is TRBV25-1, the J gene TRBJ2-1; 10 nucleotides agree with TRBD2. What was sequenced was PBMCs. The origin of this receptor is a man younger than 35 in good health and CMV-seronegative. This CDR3 reads CASSVSGRVYNEQFF. DNA of the CDR3: TGTGCCAGCAGTGTCAGCGGGAGGGTTTACAATGAGCAGTTCTTC.